This section outlines one T cell receptor (beta chain) sequence together with its context. Trimming took off 3 bases at V and 0 bases at J, with 8 bases between the two ends. Germline V gene sequence: CDR1 MDHEN, CDR2 SYDVKM. This CDR3 has 14 amino acids. The data belong to a study of T cell responses to AZD1222 COVID-19 vaccine. The assay was immunoSEQ multiplex PCR, and TCRdb's table has in-frame clones only and misses some. The data contain under 80,000 clones, 75% to 85% of them seen just once; the ten biggest clones take up 23%. The clonotype was recovered from an adult in good health. The rearrangement links TRBV28 to TRBJ1-2, with D unclear. The sample was peripheral blood, taken on day 0 of MenACWY control vaccination. The CDR3 DNA is TGTGCCAGCAGTTTTTCCTCGACTAACTATGGCTACACCTTC. This gives the protein CASSFSSTNYGYTF.